Sequencing of this TCR beta chain was carried out in a study of shared clonotypes between healthy human individuals. Points from the study as a whole: Rarefaction showed sorted-subset sequencing was incomplete despite large depth. Larger estimated richness was generally recorded for naive subsets relative to memory subsets.

Germline V gives CDR1 SGHAT, CDR2 FQNNGV. Trimming shortened V by 5 bases and J by 0 bases, and 10 bases separated the two germline ends. The CDR3 extends over 14 amino acids. Method: immunoSEQ multiplex PCR; TCRdb's copy keeps in-frame clones and lacks some. The table records millions of clones, about 92% of them present only once. Memory CD4+ cells were the fraction left after CD45RA+ naive selection. About this clone itself: No antigen is known for it.

The source is a man aged 18 to 30 in good health. Some clones in this sample may be carry-over from other donors' samples. The chain uses TRBV11-2 and TRBJ1-1; D gene uncertain. Sequencing was performed on naive CD4+ T cells from PBMCs. Sample subset: CD45RA+ positively selected. Here the CDR3 reads CASSLRQMNTEAFF. The CDR3 bases are TGTGCCAGCAGCCTCAGGCAAATGAACACTGAAGCTTTCTTT.